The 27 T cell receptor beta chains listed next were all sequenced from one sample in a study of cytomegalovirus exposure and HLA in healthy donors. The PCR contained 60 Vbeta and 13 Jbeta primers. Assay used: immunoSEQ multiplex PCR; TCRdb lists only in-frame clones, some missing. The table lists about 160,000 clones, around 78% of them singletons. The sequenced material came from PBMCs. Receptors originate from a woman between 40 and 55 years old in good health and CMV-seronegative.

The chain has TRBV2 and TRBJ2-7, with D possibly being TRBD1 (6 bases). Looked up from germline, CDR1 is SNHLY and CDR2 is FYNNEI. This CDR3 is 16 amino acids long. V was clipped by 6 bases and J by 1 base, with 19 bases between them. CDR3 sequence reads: CASRGIRAGESYEQYF. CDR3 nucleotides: TGTGCCAGCAGGGGGATAAGGGCAGGGGAGTCCTACGAGCAGTACTTC.

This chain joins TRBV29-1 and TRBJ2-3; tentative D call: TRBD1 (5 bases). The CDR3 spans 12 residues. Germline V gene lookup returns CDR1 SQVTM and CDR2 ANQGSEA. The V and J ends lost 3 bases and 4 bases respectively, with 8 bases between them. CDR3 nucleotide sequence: TGCAGCGTTGACTTAGGGGCAGATACGCAGTATTTT. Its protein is CSVDLGADTQYF.

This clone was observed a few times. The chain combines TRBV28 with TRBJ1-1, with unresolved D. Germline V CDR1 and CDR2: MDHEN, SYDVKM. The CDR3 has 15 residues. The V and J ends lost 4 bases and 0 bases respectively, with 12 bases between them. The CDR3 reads CASSSPPSMNTEAFF. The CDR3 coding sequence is TGTGCCAGCAGTTCACCCCCAAGCATGAACACTGAAGCTTTCTTT.

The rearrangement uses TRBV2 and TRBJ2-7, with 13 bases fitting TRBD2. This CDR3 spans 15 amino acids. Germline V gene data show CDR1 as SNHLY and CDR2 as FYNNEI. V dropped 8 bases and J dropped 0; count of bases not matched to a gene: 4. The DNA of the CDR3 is TGTGCCAGCCGACGACTAGCGGGGGGCTCCTACGAGCAGTACTTC. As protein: CASRRLAGGSYEQYF.

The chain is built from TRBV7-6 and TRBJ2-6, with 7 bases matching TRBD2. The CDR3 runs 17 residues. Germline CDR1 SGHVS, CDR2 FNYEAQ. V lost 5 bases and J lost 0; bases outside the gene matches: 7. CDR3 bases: TGTGCCAGCAGCCCGTGGGAGGGGAGCTCTGGGGCCAACGTCCTGACTTTC. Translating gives CASSPWEGSSGANVLTF.

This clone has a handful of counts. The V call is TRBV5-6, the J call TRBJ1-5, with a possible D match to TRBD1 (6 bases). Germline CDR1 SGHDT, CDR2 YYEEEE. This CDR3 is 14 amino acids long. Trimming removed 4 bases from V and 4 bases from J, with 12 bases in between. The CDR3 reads CASSTGFLNQPQHF. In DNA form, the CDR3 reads TGTGCCAGCAGCACAGGGTTCCTAAATCAGCCCCAGCATTTT.

CDR3 region: CASSLVGQDKNIQYF. The CDR3 region has the DNA TGCGCCAGCAGCTTGGTGGGACAGGACAAAAACATTCAGTACTTC. The chain links TRBV5-1 to TRBJ2-4; 8 bases fit TRBD1. This CDR3 has 15 amino acids. The ends lost 0 bases at V and 3 bases at J; junction bases unmatched: 2. CDR1 and CDR2 (germline): SGHRS, YFSETQ.

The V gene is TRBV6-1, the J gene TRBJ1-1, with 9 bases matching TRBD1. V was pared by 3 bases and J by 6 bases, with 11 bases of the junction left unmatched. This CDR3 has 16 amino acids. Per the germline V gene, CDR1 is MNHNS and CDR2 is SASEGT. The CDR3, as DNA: TGTGCCAGCAGTGACTTCGCCGGGACAGGGCAAGCTGAAGCTTTCTTT. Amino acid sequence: CASSDFAGTGQAEAFF.

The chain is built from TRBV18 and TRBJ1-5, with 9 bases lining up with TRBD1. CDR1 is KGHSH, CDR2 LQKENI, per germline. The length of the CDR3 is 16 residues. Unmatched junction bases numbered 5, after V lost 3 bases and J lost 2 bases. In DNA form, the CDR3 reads TGTGCCAGCTCACCGTCCACAGGGGGCGGCAATCAGCCCCAGCATTTT. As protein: CASSPSTGGGNQPQHF.

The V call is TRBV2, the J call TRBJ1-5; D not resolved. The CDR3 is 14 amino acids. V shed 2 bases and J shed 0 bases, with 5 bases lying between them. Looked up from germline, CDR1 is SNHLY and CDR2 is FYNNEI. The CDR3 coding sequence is TGTGCCAGCAGTGAATTAAATAGCAATCAGCCCCAGCATTTT. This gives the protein CASSELNSNQPQHF. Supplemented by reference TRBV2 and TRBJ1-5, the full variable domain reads EPEVTQTPSHQVTQMGQEVILRCVPISNHLYFYWYRQILGQKVEFLVSFYNNEISEKSEIFDDQFSVERPDGSNFTLKIRSTKLEDSAMYFCASSELNSNQPQHFGDGTRLSIL.

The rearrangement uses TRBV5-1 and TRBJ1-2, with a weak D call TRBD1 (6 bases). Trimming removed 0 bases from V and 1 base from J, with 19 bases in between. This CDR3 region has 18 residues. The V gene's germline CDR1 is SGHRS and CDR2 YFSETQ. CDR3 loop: CASSLAPSGGAINYGYTF. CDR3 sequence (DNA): TGCGCCAGCAGCTTGGCCCCTTCGGGGGGGGCGATTAACTATGGCTACACCTTC.

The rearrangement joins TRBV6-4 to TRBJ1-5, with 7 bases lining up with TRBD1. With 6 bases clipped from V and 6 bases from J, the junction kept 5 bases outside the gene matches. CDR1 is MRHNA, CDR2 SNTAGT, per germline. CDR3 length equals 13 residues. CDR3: CASSSDRAQPQHF. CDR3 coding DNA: TGTGCCAGCAGCTCCGACAGGGCTCAGCCCCAGCATTTT.

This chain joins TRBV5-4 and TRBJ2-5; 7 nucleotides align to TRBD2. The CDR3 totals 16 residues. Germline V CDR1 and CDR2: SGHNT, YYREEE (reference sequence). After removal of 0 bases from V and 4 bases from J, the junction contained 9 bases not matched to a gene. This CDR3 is CASSLVAGEGSETQYF. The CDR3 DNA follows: TGTGCCAGCAGCTTGGTTGCGGGGGAGGGGTCAGAGACCCAGTACTTC.

CDR3 region: CASSGNPGPNTGELFF. The CDR3 DNA sequence: TGCGCCAGCAGCGGCAACCCAGGGCCTAACACCGGGGAGCTGTTTTTT. The chain links TRBV5-1 to TRBJ2-2; possible D gene TRBD1, 5 bases. This CDR3 spans 16 amino acids. Germline values: CDR1 SGHRS, CDR2 YFSETQ. Trimming removed 4 bases from V and 2 bases from J, with 15 bases in between.

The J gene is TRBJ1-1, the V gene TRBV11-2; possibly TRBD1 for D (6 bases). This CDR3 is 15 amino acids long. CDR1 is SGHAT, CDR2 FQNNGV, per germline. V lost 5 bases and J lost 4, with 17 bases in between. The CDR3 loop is CASSQAQGFGTEAFF. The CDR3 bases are TGTGCCAGCAGCCAAGCCCAGGGGTTTGGCACTGAAGCTTTCTTT. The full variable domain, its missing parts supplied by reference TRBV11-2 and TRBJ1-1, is EAGVAQSPRYKIIEKRQSVAFWCNPISGHATLYWYQQILGQGPKLLIQFQNNGVVDDSQLPKDRFSAERLKGVDSTLKIQPAKLEDSAVYLCASSQAQGFGTEAFFGQGTRLTVV.

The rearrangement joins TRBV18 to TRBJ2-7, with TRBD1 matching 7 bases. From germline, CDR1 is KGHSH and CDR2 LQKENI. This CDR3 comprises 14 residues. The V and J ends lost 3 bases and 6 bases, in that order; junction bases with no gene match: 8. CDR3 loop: CASSPGGTGVEQYF. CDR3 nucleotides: TGTGCCAGCTCACCCGGAGGAACAGGGGTCGAGCAGTACTTC.

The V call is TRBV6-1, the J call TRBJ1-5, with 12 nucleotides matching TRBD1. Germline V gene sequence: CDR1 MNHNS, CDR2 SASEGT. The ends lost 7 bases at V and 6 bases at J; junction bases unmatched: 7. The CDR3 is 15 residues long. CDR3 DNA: TGTGCCAGCACCCCGGGACAGGGGGCATTTCAGCCCCAGCATTTT. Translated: CASTPGQGAFQPQHF.

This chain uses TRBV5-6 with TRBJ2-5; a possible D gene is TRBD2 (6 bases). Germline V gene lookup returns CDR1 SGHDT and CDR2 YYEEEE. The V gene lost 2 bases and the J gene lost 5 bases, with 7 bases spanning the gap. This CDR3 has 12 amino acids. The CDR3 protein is CASSLAGETQYF. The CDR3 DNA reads TGTGCCAGCAGCTTAGCGGGTGAGACCCAGTACTTC.

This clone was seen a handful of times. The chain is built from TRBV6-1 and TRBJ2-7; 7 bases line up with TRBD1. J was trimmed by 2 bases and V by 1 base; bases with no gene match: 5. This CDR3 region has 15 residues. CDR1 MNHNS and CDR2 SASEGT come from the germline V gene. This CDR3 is CASSEVYGTAYEQYF. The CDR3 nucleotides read TGTGCCAGCAGTGAAGTTTATGGGACAGCCTACGAGCAGTACTTC.

The CDR3 nucleotides are TGTGCCAGCAGTGCCGAAACACGGACCCAGTACTTC. Amino acids: CASSAETRTQYF. The genes are TRBV2 and TRBJ2-5; D not certain. This CDR3 comprises 12 residues. Germline V gives CDR1 SNHLY, CDR2 FYNNEI. With 4 bases removed from V and 7 bases from J, the gap between germline ends came to 10 bases.

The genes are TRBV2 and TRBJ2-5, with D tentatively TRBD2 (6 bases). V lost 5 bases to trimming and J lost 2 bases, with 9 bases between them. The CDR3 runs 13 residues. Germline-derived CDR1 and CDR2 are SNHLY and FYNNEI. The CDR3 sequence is CASSRDLQETQYF. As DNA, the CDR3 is TGTGCCAGCAGTCGGGACTTACAAGAGACCCAGTACTTC.

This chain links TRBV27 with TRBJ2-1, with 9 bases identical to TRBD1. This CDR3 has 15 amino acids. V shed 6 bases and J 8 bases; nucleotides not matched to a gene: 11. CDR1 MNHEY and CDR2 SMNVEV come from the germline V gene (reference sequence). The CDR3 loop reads CASREGTGGLDEQFF. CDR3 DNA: TGTGCCAGCAGGGAGGGAACAGGGGGCCTGGATGAGCAGTTCTTC.

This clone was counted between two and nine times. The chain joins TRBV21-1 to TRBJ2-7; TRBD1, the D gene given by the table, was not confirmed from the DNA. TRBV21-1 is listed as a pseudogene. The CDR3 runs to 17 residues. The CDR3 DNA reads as TGTGCCAGCAGCAAAGCAGTACAGGGGCCAGGCTCCTACGAGCAGTACTTC. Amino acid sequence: CASSKAVQGPGSYEQYF.

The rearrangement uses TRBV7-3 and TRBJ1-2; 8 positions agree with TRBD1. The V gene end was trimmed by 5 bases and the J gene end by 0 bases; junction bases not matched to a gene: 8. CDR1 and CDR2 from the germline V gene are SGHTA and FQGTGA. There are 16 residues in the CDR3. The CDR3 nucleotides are TGTGCCAGCAGCCCTCGACAGGGGTGGGCTAACTATGGCTACACCTTC. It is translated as CASSPRQGWANYGYTF.

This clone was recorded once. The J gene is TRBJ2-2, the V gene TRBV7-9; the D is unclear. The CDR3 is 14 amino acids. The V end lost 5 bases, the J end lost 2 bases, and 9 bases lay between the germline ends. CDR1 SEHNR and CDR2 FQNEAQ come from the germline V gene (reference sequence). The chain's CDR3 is CASSATRNTGELFF. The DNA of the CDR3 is TGTGCCAGCAGCGCAACTCGAAACACCGGGGAGCTGTTTTTT.

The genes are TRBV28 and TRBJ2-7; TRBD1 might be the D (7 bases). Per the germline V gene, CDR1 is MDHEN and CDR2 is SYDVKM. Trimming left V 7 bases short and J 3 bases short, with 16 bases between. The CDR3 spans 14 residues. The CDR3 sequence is CASIGAGGGYEQYF. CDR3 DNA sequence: TGTGCCAGCATAGGGGCAGGGGGAGGCTACGAGCAGTACTTC. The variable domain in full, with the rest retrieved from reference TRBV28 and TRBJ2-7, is DVKVTQSSRYLVKRTGEKVFLECVQDMDHENMFWYRQDPGLGLRLIYFSYDVKMKEKGDIPEGYSVSREKKERFSLILESASTNQTSMYLCASIGAGGGYEQYFGPGTRLTVT.

The CDR3 is CASSNGHQLSPSGANVLTF. In DNA form, the CDR3 reads TGTGCCAGCAGCAATGGACATCAACTATCCCCTTCTGGGGCCAACGTCCTGACTTTC. V is TRBV2 and J is TRBJ2-6; D may be TRBD1 (5 bases). Germline V gene data show CDR1 as SNHLY and CDR2 as FYNNEI. This CDR3 is 19 amino acids long. Trimming cost V 6 bases and J 1 base, with 22 bases left between them.